A selection of T cell receptor beta chains follows, all from one sample in a study of cytomegalovirus exposure and HLA in healthy donors. Profiling relied on immunoSEQ multiplex PCR, and the TCRdb table lists in-frame clones only, not all of them. This sample has 100,000 to 150,000 clones, with about 80% found just once. Sequenced input: PBMCs. The receptors were sampled from a woman in her 50s in good health and CMV-seropositive. Each CDR3 is given with its conserved first and last residue. Fields, in order: J gene, clone size, D gene, V gene, CDR3 DNA, CDR3 protein. D genes are given only for firm matches. Some rows have no size entry. The others give once, few or many, or a class for an expanded clone.

>TRBJ2-3|-|-|TRBV6-5
TGTGCCAGCAGTTACTCTCAGGCGAGCACAGATACGCAGTATTTT
CASSYSQASTDTQYF
>TRBJ1-5|-|-|TRBV18
TGTGCCAGCTCTCCGAAGGGGGGGGGTAATGAGCCCCAGCATTTT
CASSPKGGGNEPQHF
>TRBJ2-4|-|TRBD2|TRBV5-3
TGTGCCAGAAGCTTGGGCCTTGAGCGGGAGAAGGACAAAAACATTCAGTACTTC
CARSLGLEREKDKNIQYF
>TRBJ1-1|-|TRBD1|TRBV27
TGTGCCAGCAGTTTAGGGACAGGGGGCTTTGGCACTGAAGCTTTCTTT
CASSLGTGGFGTEAFF
>TRBJ1-6|-|-|TRBV7-9
TGTGCCAGCAGCTTAGCGAGGGAGAGCTCCTATAATTCACCCCTCCACTTT
CASSLARESSYNSPLHF
>TRBJ2-3|-|-|TRBV13
TGTGCCAGCAGCTTTCGAGCCTCCGCAGATACGCAGTATTTT
CASSFRASADTQYF
>TRBJ2-4|-|TRBD2|TRBV7-9
TGTGCCAGCACCCCGGGAAGCTTTTTAGCGGGGGGAGCCAAAAACATTCAGTACTTC
CASTPGSFLAGGAKNIQYF
>TRBJ1-2|-|-|TRBV6-5
TGTGCCAGCAGCCCCCTAGGGGGGGCCGGAGGCTACACCTTC
CASSPLGGAGGYTF
>TRBJ1-2|-|-|TRBV6-5
TGTGCCAGCAGACCGGCAGGGGCGCTTAACTATGGCTACACCTTC
CASRPAGALNYGYTF
>TRBJ2-3|-|TRBD2|TRBV7-9
TGTGCCAGCAGCAGGGTTCCGGGACTAGCAGGAGATACGCAGTATTTT
CASSRVPGLAGDTQYF
>TRBJ1-3|-|-|TRBV6-6
TGTGCCAGCAGTCCCCGGACAGCCCCGGGGTACACCATATATTTT
CASSPRTAPGYTIYF
>TRBJ2-2|-|TRBD1|TRBV10-3
TGTGCCATCAGTGAAAGGGGACAGGGTGGCACCGGGGAGCTGTTTTTT
CAISERGQGGTGELFF
>TRBJ1-1|medium-sized|TRBD1|TRBV19
TGTGCCAGTAGTCCAAGGGGGACACAGGGGGCAGGTACTGAAGCTTTCTTT
CASSPRGTQGAGTEAFF
>TRBJ2-3|-|-|TRBV27
TGTGCCAGCAGTTTACAGCCGCGGGCCAGGACCCACACAGATACGCAGTATTTT
CASSLQPRARTHTDTQYF
>TRBJ2-3|few|TRBD1|TRBV5-4
TGTGCCAGCAGCTCCGGGGACAGGGGAATCCCAGATACGCAGTATTTT
CASSSGDRGIPDTQYF
>TRBJ2-5|once|-|TRBV6-6
TGTGCCAGCAGCCCGGGAGTTGGAGAGACCCAGTACTTC
CASSPGVGETQYF
>TRBJ2-1|once|TRBD2|TRBV5-1
TGCGCCAGCAGCTTTGGGGGGGGTGAGCAGTTCTTC
CASSFGGGEQFF
>TRBJ2-2|-|-|TRBV29-1
TGCAGCGTAAGGACACTATCGGACACCGGGGAGCTGTTTTTT
CSVRTLSDTGELFF
>TRBJ1-2|-|TRBD1|TRBV5-1
TGCGCCAGCAGCCCCGGGGGCCAGGGGGCGGACGGCTACACCTTC
CASSPGGQGADGYTF
>TRBJ2-3|few|TRBD1|TRBV18
TGTGCCAGCTCACTGGGACAGGGTACAGATACGCAGTATTTT
CASSLGQGTDTQYF
>TRBJ1-6|-|-|TRBV28
TGTGCCAGCAGTTTCGATTCACCCCTCCACTTT
CASSFDSPLHF
>TRBJ2-7|-|TRBD2|TRBV5-1
TGCGCCAGCAGCCCCCCGGGACTAGCGGATTCCTACGAGCAGTACTTC
CASSPPGLADSYEQYF
>TRBJ2-5|-|-|TRBV30
TGTGCCGGCGCCTTACCGGGGACCCAGTACTTC
CAGALPGTQYF
>TRBJ1-5|-|-|TRBV6-1
TGTGCCAGCAGTGACCTCCCTCTTCGTAGCAATCAGCCCCAGCATTTT
CASSDLPLRSNQPQHF
>TRBJ1-2|once|-|TRBV4-2
TGTGCCAGCAGCCACCGGGACACAACAAGTCGAGCTAACTATGGCTACACCTTC
CASSHRDTTSRANYGYTF
>TRBJ1-2|once|-|TRBV2
TGTGCCAGCAGTGCAATGGGGAGCGCTAACTATGGCTACACCTTC
CASSAMGSANYGYTF
>TRBJ1-2|-|TRBD1|TRBV6-5
TGTGCCAGCAGCCCAGGGGGGAATTCTAACTATGGCTACACCTTC
CASSPGGNSNYGYTF
>TRBJ1-5|-|-|TRBV7-2
TGTGCCAGCAGCACCTTTACGGGGCCCCAGCATTTT
CASSTFTGPQHF